The 4 T cell receptor beta chains reported below all come from one sample, sequenced in a study of blood T cell repertoires in COVID-19. TCRdb keeps only in-frame clones here, not all; method: immunoSEQ multiplex PCR. Here the sample spans about 140,000 clones, around 84% being singletons. What was sequenced was peripheral blood. The receptor source for this set is a man aged 25 to 40 with COVID-19, enrolled during active disease.

V is TRBV6-5 and J is TRBJ2-5, with 11 bases lining up with TRBD2. Trimming took 5 bases from V and 5 from J; bases not matched to a gene: 7. From germline, CDR1 is MNHEY and CDR2 SVGAGI. The CDR3 has 15 residues. Written as DNA, the CDR3 is TGTGCCAGCAGTATACTAGCGGGAGAAAAGGAGACCCAGTACTTC. Amino acids: CASSILAGEKETQYF.

CDR3 coding DNA: TGTGCCACCAGTGATTTGAACTCCGACAGGAGATGGGGCACCGGGGAGCTGTTTTTT. Translating it yields CATSDLNSDRRWGTGELFF. V usage is TRBV24-1 and J usage is TRBJ2-2; a possible D gene is TRBD1 (6 bases). The CDR3 has 19 amino acids. From germline, CDR1 is KGHDR and CDR2 SFDVKD. V gave up 0 bases and J gave up 4 bases, with 20 bases separating them.

The gene calls are TRBV28 and TRBJ1-5, with D tentatively TRBD1 (5 bases). The germline gives CDR1 MDHEN, CDR2 SYDVKM. V was pared by 7 bases and J by 4 bases, with 14 bases between. The CDR3 has 14 amino acids. This CDR3 reads CASKEGAVNQPQHF. The CDR3 nucleotides are TGTGCCAGCAAGGAAGGGGCAGTGAATCAGCCCCAGCATTTT.

This clone was seen a handful of times. The chain employs TRBV30 and TRBJ1-5; D perhaps matches TRBD1 (6 bases). The germline gives CDR1 GTSNPN, CDR2 SVGIG (reference sequence). The CDR3 sequence is 14 residues long. V lost 3 bases, J lost 2 bases, and 11 bases lay in between. CDR3 region: CAWSIKGGNQPQHF. CDR3 DNA sequence: TGTGCCTGGAGCATTAAGGGGGGCAATCAGCCCCAGCATTTT.